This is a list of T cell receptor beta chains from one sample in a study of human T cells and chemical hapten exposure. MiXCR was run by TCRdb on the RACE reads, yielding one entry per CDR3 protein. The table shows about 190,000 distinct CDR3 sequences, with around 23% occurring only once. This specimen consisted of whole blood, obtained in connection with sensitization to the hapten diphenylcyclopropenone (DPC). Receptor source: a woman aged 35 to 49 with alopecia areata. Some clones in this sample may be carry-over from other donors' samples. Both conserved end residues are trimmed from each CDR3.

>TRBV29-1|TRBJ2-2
SAGTGTNTGELF
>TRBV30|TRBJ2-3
AWSVRLWDVDTQY
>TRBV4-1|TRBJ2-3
ASSQGQGRTRTDTQY
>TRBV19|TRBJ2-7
ASSTSGSYEQY
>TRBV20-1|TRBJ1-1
SARLGANTEAF
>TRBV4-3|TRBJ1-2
ASSQEPSWQFYGYT
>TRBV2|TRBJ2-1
ASSETHNEQF
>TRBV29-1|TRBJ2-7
SARHYEQY
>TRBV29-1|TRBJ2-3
SVDGGAPTDTQY
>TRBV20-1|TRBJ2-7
SAGPLGNEQY
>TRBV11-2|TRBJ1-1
ASNLQQGNTEAF
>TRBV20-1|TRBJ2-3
SVPGQGQGPDTQY
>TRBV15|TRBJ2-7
ATSRDTSEGHYEQY
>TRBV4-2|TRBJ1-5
ASSQERGSSNQPQH
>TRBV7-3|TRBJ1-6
ASSLRSGGQNSPLH
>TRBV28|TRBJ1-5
ASSLATGVIQPQH
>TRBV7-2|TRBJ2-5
ASSLAASQETQY
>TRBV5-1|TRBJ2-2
ASSQPGTGSATGELF
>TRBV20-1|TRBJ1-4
SAGPTGISEKLF
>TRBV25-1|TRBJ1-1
ASKREGLNTEAF
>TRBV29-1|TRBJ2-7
SVEGKSLYEQY
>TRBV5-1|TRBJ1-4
ASSGKGGSNEKLF
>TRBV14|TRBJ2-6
ASSQDSTLWEANVLT
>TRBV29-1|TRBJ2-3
SVERTGGAGTDTQY
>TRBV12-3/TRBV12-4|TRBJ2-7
ASSFPGTGLNEQY
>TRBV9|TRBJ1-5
ASSGGGFDQPQH
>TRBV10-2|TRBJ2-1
ASSEAIAASYNEQF
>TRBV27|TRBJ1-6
ASRHGQDSYNSPLH
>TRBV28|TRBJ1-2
ASSPVKTVSSYT
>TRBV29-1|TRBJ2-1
SVDRRTGPYNEQF
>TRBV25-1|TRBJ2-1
ASSQTSVFRNEQF
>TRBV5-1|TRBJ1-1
ASSFRGMNTEAF
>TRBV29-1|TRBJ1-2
SVTRTANYGYT
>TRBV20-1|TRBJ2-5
SARDSTPLGETQY
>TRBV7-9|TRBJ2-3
ASSLVGLVADTQY